This is a list of T cell receptor beta chains from one sample in a study of T cells after yellow fever vaccination. Via MiXCR, TCRdb re-called the 5' RACE reads, giving one row per CDR3 protein. The data contain 70,000 or so distinct CDR3 sequences, 5.5% to 7.5% of them singletons. The sample in question was CD4+ T cells sorted from PBMCs, obtained less than 18 days after the first yellow fever vaccination. The receptors originated from a man younger than 30 who received the YFV17D yellow fever vaccine. Both conserved end residues are trimmed from each CDR3.

v_gene | CDR3aa
TRBV29-1 | SVEGTGGYQETQY
TRBV7-2 | ASSSNSSPQY
TRBV5-1 | ASSEGNQETQY
TRBV5-5 | ASSRTDLNEQF
TRBV20-1 | SAARGVQETQY
TRBV7-9 | ASSWVNEQF
TRBV5-1 | ASSLGTPNTGELF
TRBV5-6 | ASSSSLLGEKLF
TRBV20-1 | SAPPGHWNTEAF
TRBV11-2 | ASSSTGTDNYGYT
TRBV7-2 | ASSLVAGLGTEAF
TRBV4-3 | ASSQDLTPLH
TRBV10-3 | AIRRTSGGEETQY
TRBV7-2 | ASSLNGHGNQPQH
TRBV6-1 | ASRPGLATQY
TRBV20-1 | SLRDNNQPQH
TRBV11-1 | ASSLEQGMLEQF